What follows are 13 T cell receptor beta chains derived from one specimen sequenced in a study of shared clonotypes between healthy human individuals. Measured with immunoSEQ multiplex PCR; TCRdb has only the in-frame clones, and not every one. This sample has around 2.3 million clones, with about 94% found just once. Sequenced: naive CD4+ T cells sorted from blood. As to subset: CD45RA+ positively selected. All receptors derive from a man aged 18 to 29 in good health.

The CDR3 loop is CAISRITGTGGAQYF. The CDR3 coding sequence is TGTGCCATCAGTAGAATCACCGGGACAGGGGGCGCGCAGTACTTC. This chain joins TRBV10-3 and TRBJ2-7; 12 positions agree with TRBD1. The germline V gene encodes CDR1 ENHRY and CDR2 SYGVKD. The length of the CDR3 is 15 residues. The trim removed 5 bases at V and 9 bases at J, leaving 11 bases unmatched.

The gene calls are TRBV6-5 and TRBJ1-1; 9 bases agree with TRBD1. The CDR3 is 13 residues long. The germline V gene has CDR1 MNHEY and CDR2 SVGAGI. Unmatched junction bases numbered 4, after V lost 7 bases and J lost 4 bases. The CDR3, as DNA: TGTGCCAGCACGGACAGGGGAGGCACTGAAGCTTTCTTT. It translates to CASTDRGGTEAFF.

The gene calls are TRBV11-3 and TRBJ2-1; a weak D match, TRBD2 (7 bases). CDR3 length equals 16 residues. V lost 5 bases, J lost 7 bases, and 21 bases lay in between. CDR1 and CDR2 (germline): SGHNT, YENEEA. CDR3 region: CASSPRDAAGTNEQFF. The CDR3 DNA reads as TGTGCCAGCAGCCCCAGGGACGCAGCGGGGACAAATGAGCAGTTCTTC.

On this clone itself: This same CDR3 is encoded by further DNA sequences in the sample. The CDR3 spells CASSLGTGHGYTF. In nucleotides, the CDR3 is TGCGCCAGCAGCTTGGGGACAGGACATGGCTACACCTTC. The rearrangement joins TRBV5-1 to TRBJ1-2; 7 nucleotides line up with TRBD1. After removal of 0 bases from V and 6 bases from J, the junction contained 2 bases not matched to a gene. The germline gives CDR1 SGHRS, CDR2 YFSETQ. This CDR3 comprises 13 residues.

About this clone itself: Since no conserved phenylalanine or tryptophan closes the CDR3, a read error is the likely cause. The DNA is omitted, as the CDR3 cannot be located on it reliably, and the CDR3 follows TCRdb's listing. The V and J genes are TRBV10-1 and TRBJ2-7. The CDR3 is 11 residues long, counting both termini. Germline V gene data show CDR1 as WNHNN and CDR2 as SYGVQD (reference sequence). CDR3 residues: CASSLMGRRDP.

As concerns this clone: The sample carries other DNA sequences with the same CDR3. This chain links TRBV6-5 with TRBJ2-2, with 11 bases lining up with TRBD1. The CDR3 is 15 amino acids. Germline V CDR1 and CDR2: MNHEY, SVGAGI. V shed 5 bases and J 4 bases; nucleotides not matched to a gene: 3. CDR3 nucleotide sequence: TGTGCCAGCAGTCGAGGGACAGGGGGCACCGGGGAGCTGTTTTTT. It yields the protein CASSRGTGGTGELFF.

This clone occurred a few times. The chain joins TRBV5-1 to TRBJ1-6, with TRBD1 identical over 9 bases. Germline V CDR1 and CDR2: SGHRS, YFSETQ. This CDR3 has 16 residues. Germline trimming cut 2 bases from V and 5 bases from J; bases unmatched to any gene: 5. The CDR3 spells CASSFTGTGNNSPLHF. Written as DNA, the CDR3 is TGCGCCAGCAGCTTTACCGGGACAGGGAATAATTCACCCCTCCACTTT.

V and J are TRBV7-2 and TRBJ2-5; D gene ambiguous. Germline V gene lookup returns CDR1 SGHTA and CDR2 FQGNSA. The CDR3 loop spans 12 amino acids. V was clipped by 5 bases and J by 2 bases, with 6 bases between them. CDR3 DNA sequence: TGTGCCAGCAGCCCCCTTCAAGAGACCCAGTACTTC. As protein: CASSPLQETQYF.

The chain links TRBV6-5 to TRBJ2-7; the match to TRBD1 covers 7 bases. The germline V gene encodes CDR1 MNHEY and CDR2 SVGAGI. The CDR3 has 13 amino acids. With 6 bases clipped from V and 2 bases from J, the junction kept 4 bases outside the gene matches. The CDR3 DNA follows: TGTGCCAGCAGCGGGACAGCTACCTACGAGCAGTACTTC. This encodes CASSGTATYEQYF.

The chain couples TRBV5-1 to TRBJ1-2, with D perhaps matching TRBD1 (6 bases). CDR1 is SGHRS and CDR2 is YFSETQ in the germline V gene. CDR3 length equals 14 residues. With 4 bases removed from V and 0 bases from J, the gap between germline ends came to 10 bases. The CDR3 loop reads CASSQDSTNYGYTF. The CDR3 DNA reads TGCGCCAGCAGCCAGGACAGCACTAACTATGGCTACACCTTC.

The chain couples TRBV7-9 to TRBJ1-1; D ambiguous. Trimming shortened V by 2 bases and J by 4 bases, and 8 bases separated the two germline ends. This CDR3 region has 13 residues. Germline loops: CDR1 SEHNR, CDR2 FQNEAQ (reference sequence). The CDR3 region is CASSLSSVTEAFF. In nucleotides, the CDR3 is TGTGCCAGCAGCTTATCTTCTGTCACTGAAGCTTTCTTT.

J is TRBJ2-1 and V is TRBV30, with D perhaps matching TRBD2 (6 bases). This CDR3 region has 14 residues. Germline V gives CDR1 GTSNPN, CDR2 SVGIG (reference sequence). Trimming took 3 bases from V and 3 from J, leaving 12 bases between them. The CDR3 region has the DNA TGTGCCTGGAGCGGGAGAAAGAACTACAATGAGCAGTTCTTC. It specifies CAWSGRKNYNEQFF.

The chain has TRBV30 and TRBJ2-1; TRBD2 is a possible D gene (5 bases). Germline assignment: CDR1 GTSNPN and CDR2 SVGIG (reference sequence). Deletions cut 2 bases from V and 4 bases from J, with 15 bases between. This CDR3 is built from 15 residues. This CDR3 is CAWSSDFQIYNEQFF. CDR3 nucleotides: TGTGCCTGGAGTTCGGACTTCCAGATTTACAATGAGCAGTTCTTC.